Shown below are 32 T cell receptor beta chains from a single sample sequenced in a study of identical twins. TCRdb processed the 5' RACE reads anew with MiXCR; each CDR3 protein has one entry. The table records approximately 690,000 distinct CDR3 sequences, around 5.7% of them present only once. Sequencing input: naive T cells sorted from blood. The receptor set was obtained from a man aged 18 to 30 in good health.

The CDR3 region is CASSLAGLAGDLRETQYF. The CDR3 region has the DNA TGTGCCAGCAGCTTAGCGGGACTAGCGGGAGATTTACGAGAGACCCAGTACTTC. The chain combines TRBV7-2 with TRBJ2-5, with 14 bases lining up with TRBD2. V gave up 0 bases and J gave up 4 bases; unmatched junction bases: 7. Germline CDR1 reads SGHTA; CDR2 reads FQGNSA. CDR3 length equals 18 residues.

This clonotype has at least ten counts. Written as DNA, the CDR3 is TGTGCCTGGAACCAGGGGATCGGCTACGAGCAGTACGTC. Its translation is CAWNQGIGYEQYV. The genes are TRBV30 and TRBJ2-7; tentatively, D is TRBD1 (6 bases). The ends were cut back, 4 bases at V and 3 bases at J, with 13 bases in the middle. The CDR3 loop spans 13 amino acids. The germline CDR1 and CDR2 sequences are GTSNPN and SVGIG (reference sequence).

The V gene is TRBV6-1, the J gene TRBJ1-1; D is possibly TRBD1 (6 bases). Germline V gene lookup returns CDR1 MNHNS and CDR2 SASEGT. This CDR3 is built from 16 residues. The V and J ends lost 6 bases and 1 base respectively, with 18 bases between them. The CDR3: CASSHFGGGANTEAFF. CDR3 sequence (DNA): TGTGCCAGCAGCCATTTCGGCGGGGGCGCGAACACTGAAGCTTTCTTT.

This chain links TRBV20-1 with TRBJ2-5, with TRBD1 matching over 9 bases. V gave up 1 base and J gave up 2 bases; unmatched junction bases: 5. Germline CDR1 is DFQATT and CDR2 is SNEGSKA (reference sequence). The CDR3 is 15 amino acids. Here the CDR3 reads CSARGTGVRQETQYF. CDR3 DNA: TGCAGTGCTAGAGGGACAGGGGTTCGGCAAGAGACCCAGTACTTC.

This clonotype has ten or more counts. The chain employs TRBV29-1 and TRBJ1-1, with D unresolved. CDR1 is SQVTM and CDR2 is ANQGSEA in the germline V gene. The CDR3 is 12 amino acids. Trimming took off 6 bases at V and 5 bases at J, with 13 bases between the two ends. The CDR3 sequence: CSVSLVSTEAFF. CDR3 nucleotide sequence: TGCAGCGTAAGCCTAGTCAGTACTGAAGCTTTCTTT.

Many counts were recorded for this clonotype. This sequence joins TRBV20-1 and TRBJ2-3; 11 nucleotides align to TRBD2. Trimming cost V 2 bases and J 1 base; bases outside gene matches: 2. Germline CDR1 and CDR2: DFQATT and SNEGSKA (reference sequence). The CDR3 runs 15 residues. The CDR3 DNA sequence: TGCAGTGCTAGACTACTAGCGGGGGGCACAGATACGCAGTATTTT. Its protein product is CSARLLAGGTDTQYF.

This clonotype was detected many times. V and J are TRBV7-9 and TRBJ2-1; the match to TRBD1 covers 9 bases. V gave up 5 bases and J gave up 0 bases; unmatched junction bases: 2. The germline V gene encodes CDR1 SEHNR and CDR2 FQNEAQ (reference sequence). The CDR3 runs to 15 residues. CDR3 coding DNA: TGTGCCAGCAGCCCGGGACAGGGCTCCTACAATGAGCAGTTCTTC. It specifies CASSPGQGSYNEQFF.

The chain has TRBV5-1 and TRBJ2-2; TRBD1 matches 9 bases. Germline values: CDR1 SGHRS, CDR2 YFSETQ. CDR3 size: 16 residues. Trimming took 5 bases from V and 4 from J; bases not matched to a gene: 9. In nucleotides, the CDR3 is TGCGCCAGCAGACAACCAGGGACAGGGACCACCGGGGAGCTGTTTTTT. This codes for CASRQPGTGTTGELFF. Drawing the rest from reference TRBV5-1 and TRBJ2-2, the complete variable domain is KAGVTQTPRYLIKTRGQQVTLSCSPISGHRSVSWYQQTPGQGLQFLFEYFSETQRNKGNFPGRFSGRQFSNSRSEMNVSTLELGDSALYLCASRQPGTGTTGELFFGEGSRLTVL.

The chain is built from TRBV7-6 and TRBJ2-7; 11 bases are a match to TRBD1. Germline V gene lookup returns CDR1 SGHVS and CDR2 FNYEAQ. This CDR3 is 12 amino acids long. Trimming took 9 bases from V and 4 from J; bases not matched to a gene: 2. The CDR3 here is CARGDRGYEQYV. CDR3 nucleotides: TGTGCCAGGGGGGACAGGGGGTACGAGCAGTACGTC.

This chain joins TRBV3-1 and TRBJ1-5; D gene ambiguous. CDR3 length: 15 amino acids. Between the trimmed V and J ends, which lost 1 base and 2 bases, there was a span of 9 bases. Germline assignment: CDR1 LGHDT and CDR2 YNNKEL (reference sequence). The CDR3: CASSQGGTGNQPQHF. For the CDR3, the DNA is TGTGCCAGCAGCCAAGGGGGTACAGGCAATCAGCCCCAGCATTTT.

V and J are TRBV9 and TRBJ2-1; 8 positions agree with TRBD2. CDR3 length: 17 residues. From germline, CDR1 is SGDLS and CDR2 YYNGEE. With V trimmed by 1 base and J by 0 bases, 6 bases remained unmatched. Written as DNA, the CDR3 is TGTGCCAGCAGCGTAAGATCCAGCGGGGGCTCCTACAATGAGCAGTTCTTC. Its protein is CASSVRSSGGSYNEQFF.

In its sample, this clonotype was seen many times. The CDR3 sequence is CSASRGSQETQYF. CDR3 sequence (DNA): TGCAGTGCTAGCCGCGGGAGCCAAGAGACCCAGTACTTC. The rearrangement joins TRBV20-1 to TRBJ2-5; TRBD2 matches at 7 bases. The V gene end was trimmed by 3 bases and the J gene end by 1 base; junction bases not matched to a gene: 2. Germline V lookup: CDR1 DFQATT, CDR2 SNEGSKA (reference sequence). This CDR3 spans 13 amino acids.

Many counts were recorded for this clonotype. The junction departs from germline at one end; a sequencing error may be responsible. The V call is TRBV10-3, the J call TRBJ1-1; TRBD1 might be the D (5 bases). From germline, CDR1 is ENHRY and CDR2 SYGVKD. The length of the CDR3 is 13 residues. DNA of the CDR3: TGTGCCATCAGTGGGGGCCCGAACGCTGAAGCTTTCTTT. It codes for CAISGGPNAEAFF.

This clonotype showed up just a few times. The chain combines TRBV3-1 with TRBJ2-7, with TRBD2 matching 9 bases. The germline V gene has CDR1 LGHDT and CDR2 YNNKEL (reference sequence). This CDR3 has 16 amino acids. Trimming removed 1 base from V and 1 base from J; junction bases left unmatched: 5. The chain's CDR3 is CASSQVAGVSSYEQYV. The CDR3 DNA sequence: TGTGCCAGCAGCCAAGTAGCGGGAGTCTCGTCCTACGAGCAGTACGTC.

This clonotype came up many times. V is TRBV3-1 and J is TRBJ2-2; D ambiguous. The CDR3 runs to 14 residues. The ends were cut back, 4 bases at V and 4 bases at J, with 10 bases in the middle. From germline, CDR1 is LGHDT and CDR2 YNNKEL (reference sequence). CDR3 residues: CASSPLAGTGELFF. CDR3 DNA: TGTGCCAGCAGCCCCCTTGCAGGCACCGGGGAGCTGTTTTTT.

To note about this clonotype: This may be a read error, as it is one base from a much larger clone. The chain combines TRBV5-1 with TRBJ2-7; the D gene could be TRBD1 or TRBD2 (5 bases each). V shed 0 bases and J shed 7 bases, with 11 bases lying between them. Germline V CDR1 and CDR2: SGHRS, YFSETQ. This CDR3 region has 13 residues. The CDR3 sequence is CASSLVGGSEQYF. The CDR3 DNA reads TGCGCCAGCAGCTTGGTTGGGGGTTCGGAGCAGTACTTC.

This clonotype was detected many times. V is TRBV12-3 or TRBV12-4 and J is TRBJ1-5; possible D gene TRBD1, 6 bases. The V end was cut by 1 base, the J end by 5 bases, with 6 bases between. This CDR3 has 13 amino acids. The CDR3 DNA sequence: TGTGCCAGCAGTTTAGGGGGGCATCAGCCCCAGCATTTT. It translates to CASSLGGHQPQHF.

The chain employs TRBV11-2 and TRBJ2-7; 10 bases agree with TRBD2. The germline CDR1 and CDR2 sequences are SGHAT and FQNNGV. V lost 5 bases and J lost 3; bases outside the gene matches: 22. The CDR3 is 20 amino acids. CDR3 sequence: CASSRDRHLEASGSLYEQYF. The CDR3 bases are TGTGCCAGCAGCCGGGACCGCCACTTAGAGGCTAGCGGGAGTCTCTACGAGCAGTACTTC.

J is TRBJ2-5 and V is TRBV7-6, with D perhaps matching TRBD2 (6 bases). Germline V gene sequence: CDR1 SGHVS, CDR2 FNYEAQ. Trimming left V 6 bases short and J 1 base short, with 24 bases between. The CDR3 is made up of 18 amino acids. The CDR3 DNA sequence: TGTGCCAGCAGACCAGGAGGGTCGGTGCGGGCCTTCCAAGAGACCCAGTACTTC. As protein: CASRPGGSVRAFQETQYF.

This clonotype was counted a few times. The chain combines TRBV30 with TRBJ1-1, with a weak D call TRBD1 (6 bases). The CDR3 loop spans 12 amino acids. V lost 2 bases, J lost 9 bases, and 13 bases lay in between. Germline CDR1 reads GTSNPN; CDR2 reads SVGIG (reference sequence). Written as DNA, the CDR3 is TGTGCCTGGAGTCGACAGGACCCTCAAGCTTTCTTT. It translates to CAWSRQDPQAFF.

In regard to this clonotype: A read error may account for a junction end that differs from germline. The chain is built from TRBV7-9 and TRBJ1-3, with TRBD1 identical over 8 bases. This CDR3 region has 13 residues. The V gene's germline CDR1 is SEHNR and CDR2 FQNEAQ (reference sequence). The CDR3 region is CASSSDRANTINF. The DNA of the CDR3 is TGTGCCAGCAGCTCGGACAGGGCAAACACCATAAATTTT.

This clonotype has a count of ten or more. The V gene is TRBV12-3 or TRBV12-4, the J gene TRBJ1-5, with D unclear. The CDR3 sequence is 13 residues long. Trimming shortened V by 4 bases and J by 7 bases, and 11 bases separated the two germline ends. The CDR3 coding sequence is TGTGCCAGCAGTTGGAAGGGTGGGCAGCCCCAGCATTTT. Protein product: CASSWKGGQPQHF.

This clonotype has just a few counts. The V call is TRBV19, the J call TRBJ2-1, with 8 bases lining up with TRBD2. With 3 bases clipped from V and 3 bases from J, the junction kept 4 bases outside the gene matches. The length of the CDR3 is 15 residues. Germline V gene data show CDR1 as LNHDA and CDR2 as SQIVND (reference sequence). CDR3 bases: TGTGCCAGTAGTATCAGCGGGAGCTTCTACAATGAGCAGTTCTTC. Protein sequence: CASSISGSFYNEQFF.

This clonotype was seen ten or more times. The chain is built from TRBV20-1 and TRBJ2-1, with D uncertain. There are 14 residues in the CDR3. Germline V CDR1 and CDR2: DFQATT, SNEGSKA (reference sequence). V lost 4 bases to trimming and J lost 0 bases, with 10 bases between them. The CDR3 nucleotides read TGCAGTGCTACCAGCCAACACTCCTACAATGAGCAGTTCTTC. Protein: CSATSQHSYNEQFF.

This clonotype was seen ten or more times. This chain links TRBV5-1 with TRBJ2-3; the match to TRBD2 covers 14 bases. V trimming: 3 bases; J trimming: 4 bases; junction bases outside the gene matches: 4. CDR3 length: 16 amino acids. Germline V gene sequence: CDR1 SGHRS, CDR2 YFSETQ. This CDR3 reads CASSSGLAGVPDTQYF. The CDR3 DNA sequence: TGCGCCAGCAGCTCGGGACTAGCGGGAGTGCCAGATACGCAGTATTTT.

The chain employs TRBV4-3 and TRBJ1-1, with D possibly TRBD1 on 5 matching bases. CDR1 is LGHNA, CDR2 YSLEER, per germline. V shed 0 bases and J shed 11 bases, with 19 bases lying between them. This CDR3 contains 15 residues. Here the CDR3 DNA reads TGCGCCAGCAGCCAAGATTCTCACGCGGGGCAGCGGGCTTTCTTT. Translation: CASSQDSHAGQRAFF.

This clonotype has just a few counts. This chain uses TRBV12-3 or TRBV12-4 with TRBJ1-3; a possible D gene is TRBD1 (5 bases). This CDR3 has 16 amino acids. The germline V and J ends were trimmed by 1 base and 4 bases, with 14 bases remaining between them. CDR3 region: CASSLVARATGNTIYF. The CDR3 coding sequence is TGTGCCAGCAGTTTAGTGGCCAGGGCGACCGGAAACACCATATATTTT.

This chain links TRBV5-5 with TRBJ2-1; 8 bases are shared with TRBD1. Looked up from germline, CDR1 is SGHKS and CDR2 is YYEKEE (reference sequence). V was clipped by 5 bases and J by 0 bases; unmatched bases: 7. The CDR3 covers 16 residues. CDR3 residues: CASRVGTGSSYNEQFF. Written as DNA, the CDR3 is TGTGCCAGCAGGGTTGGGACAGGCAGCTCCTACAATGAGCAGTTCTTC.

This clonotype was seen repeatedly, ten times or more. The chain carries TRBV6-1 and TRBJ1-6; possibly TRBD1 for D (5 bases). CDR1 MNHNS and CDR2 SASEGT come from the germline V gene. CDR3 length: 14 residues. The V gene lost 6 bases and the J gene lost 6 bases, with 12 bases spanning the gap. DNA of the CDR3: TGTGCCAGCAGCCCCCGGGACGGTAATTCACCCCTCCACTTT. Amino acids: CASSPRDGNSPLHF.

This clonotype was seen a few times. V usage is TRBV5-1 and J usage is TRBJ1-5; no definite D call. From germline, CDR1 is SGHRS and CDR2 YFSETQ. Trimming took off 2 bases at V and 2 bases at J, with 14 bases between the two ends. The CDR3 has 16 residues. The DNA of the CDR3 is TGCGCCAGCAGCTTTACGGGGAGCGGTGGCAATCAGCCCCAGCATTTT. Translating gives CASSFTGSGGNQPQHF.

This clonotype was seen repeatedly, ten times or more. V is TRBV4-2 and J is TRBJ2-7, with a weak D call TRBD1 (5 bases). The CDR3 sequence is 13 residues long. The germline V and J ends were trimmed by 0 bases and 4 bases, with 7 bases remaining between them. Germline V gene data show CDR1 as LGHNA and CDR2 as YNFKEQ. CDR3 DNA: TGTGCCAGCAGCCAAGATAAGGGGTACGAGCAGTACTTC. Its protein product is CASSQDKGYEQYF.

Many counts were recorded for this clonotype. V is TRBV19 and J is TRBJ1-2, with 10 bases that match TRBD1. The CDR3 has 15 residues. V lost 5 bases, J lost 4 bases, and 7 bases stayed unmatched. The V gene's germline CDR1 is LNHDA and CDR2 SQIVND (reference sequence). The DNA of the CDR3 is TGTGCCAGTAGTGGCGACAGGGGGCGCTCCTATGGCTACACCTTC. Translation gives CASSGDRGRSYGYTF.